What follows are 8 T cell receptor beta chains derived from one specimen sequenced in a study of T cell responses to AZD1222 COVID-19 vaccine. Generated by immunoSEQ multiplex PCR, the TCRdb table keeps only in-frame clones and is missing some. The sample shows about 100,000 clones, roughly 87% of them seen only once. Material: peripheral blood, obtained on day 0 of AZD1222 vaccination. The receptor set was obtained from an adult in good health.

This chain links TRBV27 with TRBJ2-7; 8 positions agree with TRBD2. This CDR3 region has 14 residues. The ends lost 5 bases at V and 5 bases at J; junction bases unmatched: 8. CDR1 is MNHEY, CDR2 SMNVEV, per germline (reference sequence). In DNA, the CDR3 is TGTGCCAGCAGTGCGAAGCGGGAGCGCCACGAGCAGTACTTC. Encoded protein: CASSAKRERHEQYF.

The chain recombines TRBV6-4 with TRBJ2-7; D gene ambiguous. The V gene lost 6 bases and the J gene lost 3 bases, with 12 bases spanning the gap. Looked up from germline, CDR1 is MRHNA and CDR2 is SNTAGT. This CDR3 region has 13 residues. CDR3 nucleotide sequence: TGTGCCAGCAGCCGCTTAGGTGTCTACGAGCAGTACTTC. Translated, it gives CASSRLGVYEQYF.

This clone was counted once. The V and J genes are TRBV19 and TRBJ2-7; D uncertain. Trimming cost V 6 bases and J 0 bases, with 12 bases left between them. Germline values: CDR1 LNHDA, CDR2 SQIVND (reference sequence). There are 14 residues in the CDR3. This CDR3 is CASSSGSHSYEQYF. The CDR3 DNA reads as TGTGCCAGTAGCTCGGGTTCCCACTCCTACGAGCAGTACTTC.

The V call is TRBV4-1, the J call TRBJ2-5; D not certain. V dropped 3 bases and J dropped 2 bases, with 7 bases sitting between them. The germline gives CDR1 MGHRA, CDR2 YSYEKL. CDR3 length equals 13 residues. The CDR3 loop reads CASSHGRQETQYF. CDR3 coding DNA: TGCGCCAGCAGCCATGGACGGCAAGAGACCCAGTACTTC.

V and J are TRBV6-5 and TRBJ1-1; TRBD1 is a possible D gene (5 bases). Looked up from germline, CDR1 is MNHEY and CDR2 is SVGAGI. The CDR3 sequence is 11 residues long. V was shortened by 9 bases and J by 3 bases, with 8 bases between the two germline ends. The DNA of the CDR3 is TGTGCCAGTAGAGGGGACACTGAAGCTTTCTTT. This sequence encodes CASRGDTEAFF.

The V and J genes are TRBV28 and TRBJ1-5; a possible D gene is TRBD1 (6 bases). The V end lost 3 bases, the J end lost 6 bases, and 15 bases lay between the germline ends. Germline V lookup: CDR1 MDHEN, CDR2 SYDVKM. The CDR3 is 15 residues long. The CDR3 is CASSFRQEVGQPQHF. CDR3 DNA: TGTGCCAGCAGTTTTAGACAGGAGGTAGGTCAGCCCCAGCATTTT.

This clone is a singleton in its sample. The chain carries TRBV6-2 or TRBV6-3 and TRBJ2-7, with TRBD2 matching 9 bases. CDR1 and CDR2 from the germline V gene are MNHEY and SVGEGT. V was pared by 6 bases and J by 5 bases, with 11 bases of the junction left unmatched. The CDR3 runs to 15 residues. CDR3 sequence reads: CASSQGTSTSNEQYF. The DNA of the CDR3 is TGTGCCAGCAGCCAGGGGACTAGCACGTCCAACGAGCAGTACTTC.

This sequence joins TRBV10-3 and TRBJ1-1, with D uncertain. In germline, CDR1 is ENHRY, CDR2 SYGVKD. The CDR3 contains 11 residues. Trimming removed 3 bases from V and 10 bases from J, with 9 bases in between. In DNA, the CDR3 is TGTGCCATCAGTGACGGTGAGTTAGCTTTCTTT. Translated: CAISDGELAFF.